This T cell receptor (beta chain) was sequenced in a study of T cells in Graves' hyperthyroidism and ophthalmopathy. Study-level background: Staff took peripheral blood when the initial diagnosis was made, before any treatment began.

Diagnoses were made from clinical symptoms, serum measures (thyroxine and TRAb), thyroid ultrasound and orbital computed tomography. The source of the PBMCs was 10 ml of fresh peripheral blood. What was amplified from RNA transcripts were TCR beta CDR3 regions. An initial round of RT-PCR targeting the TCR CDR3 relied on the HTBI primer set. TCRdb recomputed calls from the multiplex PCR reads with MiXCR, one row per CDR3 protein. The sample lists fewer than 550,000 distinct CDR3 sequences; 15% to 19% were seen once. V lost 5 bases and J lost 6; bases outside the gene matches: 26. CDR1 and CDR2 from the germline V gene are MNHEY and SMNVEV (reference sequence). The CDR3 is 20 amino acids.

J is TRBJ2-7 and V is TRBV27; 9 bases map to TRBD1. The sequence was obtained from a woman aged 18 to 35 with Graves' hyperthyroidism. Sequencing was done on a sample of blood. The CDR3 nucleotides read TGTGCCAGCAGTGTGGACAGGGGTTTAGGGGGGCGGGGTCAGCGCAGCGAGCAGTACTTC. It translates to CASSVDRGLGGRGQRSEQYF.